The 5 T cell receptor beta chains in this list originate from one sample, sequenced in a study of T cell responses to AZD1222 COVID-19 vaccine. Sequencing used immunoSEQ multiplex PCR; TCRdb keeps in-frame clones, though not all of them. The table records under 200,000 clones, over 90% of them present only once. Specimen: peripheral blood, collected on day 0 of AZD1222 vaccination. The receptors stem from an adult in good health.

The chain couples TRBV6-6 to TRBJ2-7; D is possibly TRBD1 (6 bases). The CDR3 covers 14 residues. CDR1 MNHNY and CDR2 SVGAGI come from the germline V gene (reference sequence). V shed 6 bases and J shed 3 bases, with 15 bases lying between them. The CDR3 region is CASRDSGVYYEQYF. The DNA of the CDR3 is TGTGCCAGCAGGGATTCAGGGGTTTACTACGAGCAGTACTTC.

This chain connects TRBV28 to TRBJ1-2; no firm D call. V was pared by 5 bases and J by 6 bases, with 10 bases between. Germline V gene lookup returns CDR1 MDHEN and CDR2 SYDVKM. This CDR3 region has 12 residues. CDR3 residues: CASSGYRDGYTF. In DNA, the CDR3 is TGTGCCAGCAGTGGATATAGGGATGGCTACACCTTC.

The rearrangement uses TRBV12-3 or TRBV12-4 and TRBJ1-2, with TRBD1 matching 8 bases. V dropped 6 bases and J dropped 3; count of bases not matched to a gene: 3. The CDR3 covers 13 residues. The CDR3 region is CASSDRGYYGYTF. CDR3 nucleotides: TGTGCCAGCAGCGACAGGGGATACTATGGCTACACCTTC.

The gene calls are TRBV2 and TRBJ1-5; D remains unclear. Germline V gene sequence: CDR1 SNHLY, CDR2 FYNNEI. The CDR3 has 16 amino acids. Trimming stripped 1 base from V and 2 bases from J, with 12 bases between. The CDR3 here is CASSEGYNWGNQPQHF. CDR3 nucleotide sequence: TGTGCCAGCAGTGAAGGATACAATTGGGGCAATCAGCCCCAGCATTTT.

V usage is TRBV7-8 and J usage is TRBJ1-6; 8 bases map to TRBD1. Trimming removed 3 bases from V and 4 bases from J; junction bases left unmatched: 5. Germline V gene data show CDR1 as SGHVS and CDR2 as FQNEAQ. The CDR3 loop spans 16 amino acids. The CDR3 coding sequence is TGTGCCAGCAGCTTTTGGGGACAGGCGTATAATTCACCCCTCCACTTT. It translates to CASSFWGQAYNSPLHF.